The 6 T cell receptor beta chains given below trace back to one sample, sequenced in a study of shared clonotypes between healthy human individuals. TCRdb keeps only in-frame clones here, not all; method: immunoSEQ multiplex PCR. The data contain about 1.9 million clones, roughly 95% of them singletons. CD45RO negativity and positive selection for CCR7 defined naive CD8 cells, a population that excluded terminally differentiated effector memory CD45RA+ cells. Sample: naive CD8+ T cells from PBMCs. The receptors originated from a man aged 18 to 30 in good health. Some clones in this sample may be carry-over from other donors' samples.

Comments on this clone: The same CDR3 is also encoded by other DNA sequences in this sample. The chain employs TRBV27 and TRBJ2-1; unclear D gene. The V gene lost 1 base and the J gene lost 7 bases, with 2 bases spanning the gap. In germline, CDR1 is MNHEY, CDR2 SMNVEV (reference sequence). CDR3 length: 11 amino acids. The CDR3 DNA reads TGTGCCAGCAGTTTATTGAATGAGCAGTTCTTC. Translated, it gives CASSLLNEQFF.

This sequence joins TRBV7-9 and TRBJ1-5; D possibly corresponds to TRBD1 (5 bases). Per the germline V gene, CDR1 is SEHNR and CDR2 is FQNEAQ (reference sequence). CDR3 length: 14 residues. The V end was cut by 5 bases, the J end by 3 bases, with 11 bases between. CDR3 in DNA: TGTGCCAGCAGCAATGACAGTTACAATCAGCCCCAGCATTTT. Translating gives CASSNDSYNQPQHF.

This chain links TRBV19 with TRBJ1-3, with D unclear. The CDR3 runs 16 residues. With 1 base removed from V and 10 bases from J, the gap between germline ends came to 20 bases. Germline V gives CDR1 LNHDA, CDR2 SQIVND (reference sequence). CDR3 bases: TGTGCCAGTAGTATAGTGGGATCGGGCCTCGGGTCGACCATATATTTT. This codes for CASSIVGSGLGSTIYF.

The CDR3 coding sequence is TGCGCCAGCAGCTTGGACAGGGGCCCCCGGGCCTATGGCTACACCTTC. Amino acid sequence: CASSLDRGPRAYGYTF. The chain employs TRBV5-1 and TRBJ1-2; 7 bases agree with TRBD1. V gave up 0 bases and J gave up 4 bases; unmatched junction bases: 9. This CDR3 has 16 residues. Germline CDR1 and CDR2: SGHRS and YFSETQ.

The J gene is TRBJ2-2, the V gene TRBV28, with D tentatively TRBD1 (6 bases). V lost 5 bases to trimming and J lost 0 bases, with 13 bases between them. CDR3 size: 16 residues. From germline, CDR1 is MDHEN and CDR2 SYDVKM. In nucleotides, the CDR3 is TGTGCCAGCAGTAAAGGACAGCTCACGAACACCGGGGAGCTGTTTTTT. This encodes CASSKGQLTNTGELFF.

The rearrangement joins TRBV28 to TRBJ2-1, with 10 positions matching TRBD1. The CDR3 spans 15 residues. From germline, CDR1 is MDHEN and CDR2 SYDVKM. J gave up 4 bases and V 3 bases, and 3 bases lay outside the gene matches. CDR3 coding DNA: TGTGCCAGCAGTTTCCGGACAGGGGGATACAATGAGCAGTTCTTC. Translating it yields CASSFRTGGYNEQFF.